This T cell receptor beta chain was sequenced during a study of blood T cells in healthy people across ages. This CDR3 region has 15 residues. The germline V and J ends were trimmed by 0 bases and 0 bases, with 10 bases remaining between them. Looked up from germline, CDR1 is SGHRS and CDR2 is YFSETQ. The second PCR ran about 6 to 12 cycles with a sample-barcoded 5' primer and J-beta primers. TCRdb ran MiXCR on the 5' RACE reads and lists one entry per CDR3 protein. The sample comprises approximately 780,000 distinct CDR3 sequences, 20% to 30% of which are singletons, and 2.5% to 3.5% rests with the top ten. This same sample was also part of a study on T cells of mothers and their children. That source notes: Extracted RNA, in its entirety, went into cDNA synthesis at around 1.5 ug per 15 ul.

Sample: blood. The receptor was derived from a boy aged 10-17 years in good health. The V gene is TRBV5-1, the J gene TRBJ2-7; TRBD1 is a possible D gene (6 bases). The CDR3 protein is CASSLDDRSSYEQYF. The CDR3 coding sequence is TGCGCCAGCAGCTTGGACGACAGGTCCTCCTACGAGCAGTACTTC.